Below, 2 T cell receptor beta chains from the same sample are listed, as sequenced in a study of cytomegalovirus exposure and HLA in healthy donors. Primers for the PCR totalled 60 Vbeta and 13 Jbeta. This table comes from immunoSEQ multiplex PCR, and its TCRdb copy is limited to in-frame clones, with some not included. The table shows roughly 130,000 clones, with roughly 84% occurring only once. Sequencing was done on a sample of PBMCs. These receptors came from a woman in her late teens or twenties in good health and CMV-seropositive.

This clone was picked up a small number of times. The chain carries TRBV2 and TRBJ2-7; TRBD2 matches at 11 bases. CDR3 length equals 15 residues. The trim removed 6 bases at V and 2 bases at J, leaving 6 bases unmatched. CDR1 is SNHLY, CDR2 FYNNEI, per germline. The CDR3 coding sequence is TGTGCCAGCAGAAACCTAGCGGGGGGTCCCTACGAGCAGTACTTC. Amino acids: CASRNLAGGPYEQYF. The entire variable domain, with the rest obtained from reference TRBV2 and TRBJ2-7, is as follows: EPEVTQTPSHQVTQMGQEVILRCVPISNHLYFYWYRQILGQKVEFLVSFYNNEISEKSEIFDDQFSVERPDGSNFTLKIRSTKLEDSAMYFCASRNLAGGPYEQYFGPGTRLTVT.

The V call is TRBV10-3, the J call TRBJ1-4; 10 positions agree with TRBD1. The CDR3 is 15 amino acids. Trimming removed 6 bases from V and 5 bases from J; junction bases left unmatched: 6. The germline gives CDR1 ENHRY, CDR2 SYGVKD. CDR3 DNA sequence: TGTGCCATCAGACCCGGGACAGGGGCCAATGAAAAACTGTTTTTT. Translated, it gives CAIRPGTGANEKLFF.